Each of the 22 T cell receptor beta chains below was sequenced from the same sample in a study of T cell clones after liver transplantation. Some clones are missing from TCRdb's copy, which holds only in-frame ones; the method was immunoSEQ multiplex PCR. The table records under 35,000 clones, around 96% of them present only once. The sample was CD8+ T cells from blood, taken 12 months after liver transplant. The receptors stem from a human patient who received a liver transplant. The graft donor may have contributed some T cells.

The CDR3 reads CASSLGGNTIYF. The CDR3 DNA follows: TGTGCCAGCAGCTTAGGTGGAAACACCATATATTTT. The rearrangement links TRBV11-2 to TRBJ1-3; D is undetermined. Germline lookup yields CDR1 SGHAT and CDR2 FQNNGV. Trimming took off 1 base at V and 3 bases at J, with 1 base between the two ends. CDR3 length: 12 residues.

The DNA of the CDR3 is TGCGCCAGCAGCCAACTACCACCTCGCGGGCACGAGCAGTTCTTC. It codes for CASSQLPPRGHEQFF. The chain couples TRBV4-1 to TRBJ2-1; a possible D gene is TRBD2 (5 bases). Trimming removed 2 bases from V and 10 bases from J, with 18 bases in between. Germline V gene sequence: CDR1 MGHRA, CDR2 YSYEKL. This CDR3 spans 15 amino acids.

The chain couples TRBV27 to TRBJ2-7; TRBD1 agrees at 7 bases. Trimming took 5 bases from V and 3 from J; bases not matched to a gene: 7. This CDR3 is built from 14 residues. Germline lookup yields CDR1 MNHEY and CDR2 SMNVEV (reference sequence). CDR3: CASSPRTGFYEQYF. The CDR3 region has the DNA TGTGCCAGCAGTCCCCGGACAGGATTCTACGAGCAGTACTTC.

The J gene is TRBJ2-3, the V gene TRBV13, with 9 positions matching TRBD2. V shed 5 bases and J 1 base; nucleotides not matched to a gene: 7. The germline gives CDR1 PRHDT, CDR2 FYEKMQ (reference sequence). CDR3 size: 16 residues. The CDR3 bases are TGTGCCAGCAGCCTTGGTCTAGCGGGACGCACAGATACGCAGTATTTT. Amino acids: CASSLGLAGRTDTQYF.

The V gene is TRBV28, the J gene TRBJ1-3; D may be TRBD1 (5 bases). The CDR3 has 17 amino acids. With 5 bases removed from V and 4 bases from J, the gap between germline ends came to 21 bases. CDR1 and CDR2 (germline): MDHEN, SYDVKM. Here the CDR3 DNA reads TGTGCCAGCAGTCCTATACCTGAGGGACCGGCAGGAAACACCATATATTTT. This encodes CASSPIPEGPAGNTIYF.

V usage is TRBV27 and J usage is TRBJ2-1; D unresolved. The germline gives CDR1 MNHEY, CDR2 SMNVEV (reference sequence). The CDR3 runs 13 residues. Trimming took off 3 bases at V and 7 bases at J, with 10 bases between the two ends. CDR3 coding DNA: TGTGCCAGCAGTTTTTCACAGTTGAATGAGCAGTTCTTC. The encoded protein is CASSFSQLNEQFF.

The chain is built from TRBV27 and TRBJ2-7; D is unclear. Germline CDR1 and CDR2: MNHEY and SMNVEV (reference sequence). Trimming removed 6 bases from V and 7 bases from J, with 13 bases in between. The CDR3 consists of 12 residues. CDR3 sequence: CASRDPSREQYF. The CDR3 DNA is TGTGCCAGCAGGGACCCCTCTCGGGAGCAGTACTTC.

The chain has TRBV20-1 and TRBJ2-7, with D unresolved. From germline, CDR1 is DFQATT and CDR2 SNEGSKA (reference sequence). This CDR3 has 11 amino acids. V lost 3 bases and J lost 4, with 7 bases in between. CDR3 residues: CSARQEYEQYF. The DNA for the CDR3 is TGCAGTGCTAGGCAGGAGTACGAGCAGTACTTC.

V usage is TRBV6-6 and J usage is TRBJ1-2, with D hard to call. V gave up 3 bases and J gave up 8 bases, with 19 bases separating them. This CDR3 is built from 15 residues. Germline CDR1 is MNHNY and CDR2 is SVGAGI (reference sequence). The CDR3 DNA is TGTGCCAGCAGTTATGGCCGGGGTCCTGGTGGGGGCTACACCTTC. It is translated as CASSYGRGPGGGYTF.

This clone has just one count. CDR3 in amino acids: CASSPGQGRTYEQYF. For the CDR3, the DNA is TGTGCCAGCAGCCCCGGACAGGGGAGGACCTACGAGCAGTACTTC. The chain recombines TRBV5-6 with TRBJ2-7, with TRBD1 matching over 9 bases. The CDR3 contains 15 residues. In germline, CDR1 is SGHDT, CDR2 YYEEEE. V trimming: 4 bases; J trimming: 2 bases; junction bases outside the gene matches: 7.

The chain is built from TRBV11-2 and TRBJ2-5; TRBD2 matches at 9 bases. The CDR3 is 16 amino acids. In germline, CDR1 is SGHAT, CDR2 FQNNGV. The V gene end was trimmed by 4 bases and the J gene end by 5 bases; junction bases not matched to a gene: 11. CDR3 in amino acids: CASSSTPGLAEETQYF. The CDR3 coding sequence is TGTGCCAGCAGCTCAACGCCGGGACTAGCTGAGGAGACCCAGTACTTC.

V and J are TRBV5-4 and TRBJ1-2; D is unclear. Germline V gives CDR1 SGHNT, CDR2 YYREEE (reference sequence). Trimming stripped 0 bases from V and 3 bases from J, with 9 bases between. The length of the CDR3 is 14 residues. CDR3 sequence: CASSLVADYYGYTF. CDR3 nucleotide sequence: TGTGCCAGCAGCTTGGTGGCAGATTACTATGGCTACACCTTC.

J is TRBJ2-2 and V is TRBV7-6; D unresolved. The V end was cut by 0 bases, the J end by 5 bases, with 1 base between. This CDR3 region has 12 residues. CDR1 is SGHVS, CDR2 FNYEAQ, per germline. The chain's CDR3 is CASSLATGELFF. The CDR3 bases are TGTGCCAGCAGCTTAGCTACCGGGGAGCTGTTTTTT. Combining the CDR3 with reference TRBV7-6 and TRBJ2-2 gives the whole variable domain GAGVSQSPRYKVTKRGQDVALRCDPISGHVSLYWYRQALGQGPEFLTYFNYEAQQDKSGLPNDRFSAERPEGSISTLTIQRTEQRDSAMYRCASSLATGELFFGEGSRLTVL.

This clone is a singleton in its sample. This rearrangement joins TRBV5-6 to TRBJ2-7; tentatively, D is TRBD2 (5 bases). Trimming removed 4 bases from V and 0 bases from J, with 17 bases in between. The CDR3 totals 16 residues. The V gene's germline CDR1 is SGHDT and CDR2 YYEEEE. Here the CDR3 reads CASSGSRPLSSYEQYF. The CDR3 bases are TGTGCCAGCAGCGGGAGTAGACCTCTAAGCTCCTACGAGCAGTACTTC.

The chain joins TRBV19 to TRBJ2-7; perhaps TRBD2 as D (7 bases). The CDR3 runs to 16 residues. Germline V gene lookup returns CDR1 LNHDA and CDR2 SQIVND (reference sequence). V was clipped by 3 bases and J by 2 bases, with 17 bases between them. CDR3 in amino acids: CASSINGRRGAYEQYF. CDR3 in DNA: TGTGCCAGTAGTATTAACGGGAGGAGGGGGGCCTACGAGCAGTACTTC.

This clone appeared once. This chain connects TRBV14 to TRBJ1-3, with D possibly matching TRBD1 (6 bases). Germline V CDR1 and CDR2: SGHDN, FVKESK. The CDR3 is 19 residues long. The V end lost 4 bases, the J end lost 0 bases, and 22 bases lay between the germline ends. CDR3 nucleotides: TGTGCCAGCAGCCCAACAAACTTTCAACGGGACAACTCTGGAAACACCATATATTTT. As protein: CASSPTNFQRDNSGNTIYF.

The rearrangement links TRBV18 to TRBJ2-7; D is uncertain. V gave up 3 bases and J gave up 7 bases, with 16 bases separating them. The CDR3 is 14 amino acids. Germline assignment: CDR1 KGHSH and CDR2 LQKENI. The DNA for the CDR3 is TGTGCCAGCTCACCGGCACTCCAGCCCTTGGAGCAGTACTTC. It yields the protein CASSPALQPLEQYF.

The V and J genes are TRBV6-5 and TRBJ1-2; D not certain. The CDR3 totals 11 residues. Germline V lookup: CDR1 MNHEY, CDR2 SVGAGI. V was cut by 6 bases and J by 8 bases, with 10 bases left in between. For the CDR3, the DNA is TGTGCCAGCAGGAAGGGTTTAGGCTACACCTTC. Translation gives CASRKGLGYTF.

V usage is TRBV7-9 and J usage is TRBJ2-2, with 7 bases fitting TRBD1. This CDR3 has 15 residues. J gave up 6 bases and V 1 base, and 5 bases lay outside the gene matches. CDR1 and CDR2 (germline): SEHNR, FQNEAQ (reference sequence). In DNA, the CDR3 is TGTGCCAGCAGCTTAGTACAGGGGCTAGCCGGGGAGCTGTTTTTT. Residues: CASSLVQGLAGELFF.

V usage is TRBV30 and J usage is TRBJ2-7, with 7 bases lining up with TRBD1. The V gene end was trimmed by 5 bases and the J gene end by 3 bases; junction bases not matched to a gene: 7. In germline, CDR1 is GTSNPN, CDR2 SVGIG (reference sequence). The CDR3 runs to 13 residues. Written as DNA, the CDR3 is TGTGCCTGGGACTCCGGGACAGACTACGAGCAGTACTTC. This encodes CAWDSGTDYEQYF.

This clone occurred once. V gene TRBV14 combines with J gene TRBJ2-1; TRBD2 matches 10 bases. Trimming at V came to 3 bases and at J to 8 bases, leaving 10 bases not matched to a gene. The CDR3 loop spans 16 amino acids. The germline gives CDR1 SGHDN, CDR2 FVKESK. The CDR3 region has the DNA TGTGCCAGCAGCCATCTAGCGGGAGATATGTATCATGAGCAGTTCTTC. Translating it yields CASSHLAGDMYHEQFF.

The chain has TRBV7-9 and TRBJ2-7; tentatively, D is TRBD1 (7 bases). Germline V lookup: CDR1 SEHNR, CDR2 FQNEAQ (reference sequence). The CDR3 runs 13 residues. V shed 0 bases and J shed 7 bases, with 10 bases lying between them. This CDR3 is CASSLAAGGEQYF. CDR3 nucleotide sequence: TGTGCCAGCAGCTTAGCTGCAGGGGGGGAGCAGTACTTC.